The 5 T cell receptor beta chains listed next were all sequenced from one sample in a study of blood T cell repertoires in COVID-19. Assay: immunoSEQ multiplex PCR; the TCRdb copy retains only in-frame clones and omits some. The sample includes 200,000 to 300,000 clones, about 87% of them seen just once. Input material: peripheral blood. These receptors were collected from a woman aged 55-70 years with COVID-19, enrolled during active disease.

The chain couples TRBV19 to TRBJ1-5; 7 positions match TRBD1. CDR3 length equals 14 residues. The V segment lost 7 bases and the J segment 6 bases; nucleotides outside the gene matches: 9. Germline CDR1 and CDR2: LNHDA and SQIVND (reference sequence). The CDR3 region is CASNKGATGQPQHF. As DNA, the CDR3 is TGTGCCAGTAATAAGGGGGCGACTGGTCAGCCCCAGCATTTT.

The chain links TRBV7-2 to TRBJ2-7; 8 nucleotides align to TRBD2. Per germline, CDR1 SGHTA and CDR2 FQGNSA. CDR3 length equals 17 residues. V shed 0 bases, J shed 4 bases, and the junction held 11 bases outside the gene matches. The CDR3 DNA is TGTGCCAGCAGCTTAGCAATGGCGAGCGGGAGTGGGTACGAGCAGTACTTC. Translated: CASSLAMASGSGYEQYF.

A single count supports this clone. The rearrangement links TRBV24-1 to TRBJ2-3, with TRBD2 as a possible D gene (6 bases). Germline loops: CDR1 KGHDR, CDR2 SFDVKD. V was cut by 1 base and J by 11 bases, with 12 bases left in between. There are 13 residues in the CDR3. CDR3 nucleotide sequence: TGTGCCACCAGTGATTTTCGGCGGAGGGTGCAGTATTTT. Translation: CATSDFRRRVQYF.

The sample holds one count of this clone. J is TRBJ2-7 and V is TRBV7-8; D is perhaps TRBD2 (6 bases). The V gene's germline CDR1 is SGHVS and CDR2 FQNEAQ. The CDR3 runs to 13 residues. Trimming left V 8 bases short and J 3 bases short, with 14 bases between. The CDR3 DNA is TGTGCCAGCGGTATTAGCGGCTTCTACGAGCAGTACTTC. Its protein product is CASGISGFYEQYF.

This clone was seen only once. This chain links TRBV4-2 with TRBJ1-4, with 8 bases aligning to TRBD1. The V and J ends lost 0 bases and 8 bases, in that order; junction bases with no gene match: 8. The CDR3 covers 16 residues. Germline values: CDR1 LGHNA, CDR2 YNFKEQ. The DNA of the CDR3 is TGTGCCAGCAGCCAAGACGGGGGACAGGCTAGGGAAAAACTGTTTTTT. Translated, it gives CASSQDGGQAREKLFF.